This T cell receptor beta chain derives from a study of blood T cell repertoires in COVID-19. TCRdb's table, derived via immunoSEQ multiplex PCR, lists solely in-frame clones and lacks some. This sample has more than 300,000 clones, with about nine tenths found just once. The receptor comes from a woman in her 30s who had recovered from COVID-19. The sequenced sample consisted of PBMCs or T cells enriched from blood (not recorded which).

For the CDR3, the DNA is TGTGCCAGCAGCCCGGGAGCGGGGGTTTACGAGCAGTACTTC. This translates into CASSPGAGVYEQYF. The chain joins TRBV7-9 to TRBJ2-7; 8 bases agree with TRBD2. The CDR3 runs to 14 residues. Per germline, CDR1 SEHNR and CDR2 FQNEAQ (reference sequence). V shed 5 bases and J 4 bases; nucleotides not matched to a gene: 7.